The clone carrying this T cell receptor (beta chain) appeared many times. A single record per CDR3 protein comes from TCRdb applying MiXCR to the RT-PCR reads. The table includes about 680,000 distinct CDR3 sequences, more than 13% detected once. The receptor comes from a female donor in good health, serving as a healthy control. The specimen sequenced was memory CD4+ T cells from blood.

CDR3 nucleotides: TGTGCCAGCAGCTCCCAATACGAGCAGTACTTC. Its translation: CASSSQYEQYF. The chain links TRBV7-2 to TRBJ2-7; D is ambiguous. The CDR3 is 11 amino acids. Trimming pared 4 bases from V and 4 bases from J, leaving 5 bases between. Germline CDR1 reads SGHTA; CDR2 reads FQGNSA.